This is a list of T cell receptor beta chains from one sample in a study of blood T cell repertoires in COVID-19. Assay: immunoSEQ multiplex PCR; the TCRdb copy retains only in-frame clones and omits some. Of some 270,000 clones listed, around 85% are singletons. Sample: peripheral blood. The receptor source for this set is a human donor with COVID-19, enrolled during active disease. The donor label of this sample is uncertain. Both conserved end residues are part of each CDR3. A D gene is named only where the DNA matches it firmly. The size entry is marked missing in some rows and otherwise reads once, few, many or a size class.

TGTGCCAGCAGCTTAGGCGGGAGCCCCCACAATGAGCAGTTCTTC | CASSLGGSPHNEQFF | - | TRBD2 | TRBJ2-1 | 15 | TRBV11-3
TGTGCCAGCAGCTTAGCTAGTGGGCAGGGAAGGGCAACTAATGAAAAACTGTTTTTT | CASSLASGQGRATNEKLFF | - | - | TRBJ1-4 | 19 | TRBV7-2
TGTGCCAGCAGCTTAACCGACCCGGGACTAGCGGGTTCAGAGACCCAGTACTTC | CASSLTDPGLAGSETQYF | - | TRBD2 | TRBJ2-5 | 18 | TRBV7-3
TGTGCCAGCAGTTTCGGACAGGGGGCCTATGGCTACACCTTC | CASSFGQGAYGYTF | - | TRBD1 | TRBJ1-2 | 14 | TRBV27
TGTGCCAGTACTAGCGGGAGGGCTAATGAGCAGTTCTTC | CASTSGRANEQFF | - | TRBD2 | TRBJ2-1 | 13 | TRBV10-3
TGTGCCAGCAGTTTATTAGCACAGGGTGGTAGGTCACCCCTCCACTTT | CASSLLAQGGRSPLHF | - | - | TRBJ1-6 | 16 | TRBV27
TGCGCCAGCAGCGGACAGTGGGGCACTGAAGCTTTCTTT | CASSGQWGTEAFF | - | - | TRBJ1-1 | 13 | TRBV10-1
TGTGCCTGGACCGGACAGGGAGGGTCACCCCTCCACTTT | CAWTGQGGSPLHF | - | TRBD1 | TRBJ1-6 | 13 | TRBV30
TGTGCCAGCTCGGTTTCAGAGGCGGTGAGGAAGTTCTTC | CASSVSEAVRKFF | - | - | TRBJ2-1 | 13 | TRBV2
TGTGCCATCAGTGATGGGCTAGCGGGGCAAGAGACCCAGTACTTC | CAISDGLAGQETQYF | - | TRBD2 | TRBJ2-5 | 15 | TRBV10-3
TGTGCCAGCAGTTTTGGGATACTCAGGGTGTACTTT | CASSFGILRVYF | - | - | TRBJ1-1 | 12 | TRBV28
TGTGCCAGCAGCTTCGTGCGGGGGGGCTCCTACAATGAGCAGTTCTTC | CASSFVRGGSYNEQFF | once | TRBD2 | TRBJ2-1 | 16 | TRBV7-9
TGTGCCAGCAGAGAGACAGGGGGAAACACCATATATTTT | CASRETGGNTIYF | - | TRBD1 | TRBJ1-3 | 13 | TRBV6-5
TGTGCCAGCAGCGACTTTGGTTCACCCCTCCACTTT | CASSDFGSPLHF | - | - | TRBJ1-6 | 12 | TRBV7-3
TGTGCCAGCAGCTTAGGCGTAGATACGCAGTATTTT | CASSLGVDTQYF | - | - | TRBJ2-3 | 12 | TRBV7-9
TGTGCCAGCAGCCCCTCGGACAGGGTCTCCTACGAGCAGTACTTC | CASSPSDRVSYEQYF | - | TRBD1 | TRBJ2-7 | 15 | TRBV25-1
TGTGCCAGCAGTTCTGGGACAGCCGACAACACCATATATTTT | CASSSGTADNTIYF | once | TRBD1 | TRBJ1-3 | 14 | TRBV2
TGTGCCAGCAGTTACTCGGCGGGGACCCGGATGAACACTGAAGCTTTCTTT | CASSYSAGTRMNTEAFF | - | - | TRBJ1-1 | 17 | TRBV6-2/TRBV6-3
TGTGCCAGCAGCTTAAGTGACAGTAACAATGAGCAGTTCTTC | CASSLSDSNNEQFF | - | - | TRBJ2-1 | 14 | TRBV11-2
TGTGCCAGCAGCAAAGGGGTCAGGCAAGGAAGCTCCTATAATTCACCCCTCCACTTT | CASSKGVRQGSSYNSPLHF | - | - | TRBJ1-6 | 19 | TRBV21-1
TGTGCCAGCAGTACCGCCCACGGTGTTTATGTTTCCAATGAGCAGTTCTTC | CASSTAHGVYVSNEQFF | - | - | TRBJ2-1 | 17 | TRBV28
TGTGCCAGCACCCTAGGGGATAGAGAGAACAATGAGCAGTTCTTC | CASTLGDRENNEQFF | - | - | TRBJ2-1 | 15 | TRBV9
TGTGCCAGTAGTATAGACCGGGACTACACTGAAGCTTTCTTT | CASSIDRDYTEAFF | - | - | TRBJ1-1 | 14 | TRBV19
TGTGCCAGCTCACCAGGGGCAGGGAGGGATGAGCAGTTCTTC | CASSPGAGRDEQFF | - | TRBD2 | TRBJ2-1 | 14 | TRBV18
TGTGCCAGCAAATCAACTCGGGGCACTGAAGCTTTCTTT | CASKSTRGTEAFF | - | - | TRBJ1-1 | 13 | TRBV6-5
TGCGCCAGCAGCCAAGGGGTGGGCGGGAGAGCCTACGAGCAGTACTTC | CASSQGVGGRAYEQYF | once | TRBD2 | TRBJ2-7 | 16 | TRBV4-1
TGTGCCAGTAGCAGGGACAGGAATCAGCCCCAGCATTTT | CASSRDRNQPQHF | - | TRBD1 | TRBJ1-5 | 13 | TRBV19
TGTGCCAGCAGTTCCTATTACAATGAGCAGTTCTTC | CASSSYYNEQFF | - | - | TRBJ2-1 | 12 | TRBV6-2/TRBV6-3
TGTGCCAGCAGTGAGTACTCCTACGAGCAGTACTTC | CASSEYSYEQYF | - | - | TRBJ2-7 | 12 | TRBV28
TGCGCCAGCAGGACACAGGGGGCACCCGGGGAGCTGTTTTTT | CASRTQGAPGELFF | many | TRBD1 | TRBJ2-2 | 14 | TRBV5-1
TGTGCCATCAATCCGGGGGGGGAGCTGTTTTTT | CAINPGGELFF | - | - | TRBJ2-2 | 11 | TRBV10-3
TGTGCCAGCAGCTTAGAGGGAGGGGTCACTGAAGCTTTCTTT | CASSLEGGVTEAFF | - | - | TRBJ1-1 | 14 | TRBV7-9
TGTGCCAGCAGCTTAGCGCAGGGGCGCGTGGTTGGAAACACCATATATTTT | CASSLAQGRVVGNTIYF | - | - | TRBJ1-3 | 17 | TRBV7-2
TGTGCCTGGGGGAGCCTGGCTGGAAACACCATATATTTT | CAWGSLAGNTIYF | - | - | TRBJ1-3 | 13 | TRBV30
TGCGCCAGCAGCTTGGATGGGACAGGCCGTAATGAAAAACTGTTTTTT | CASSLDGTGRNEKLFF | - | TRBD1 | TRBJ1-4 | 16 | TRBV5-1
TGTGCCAGCAGCTCCAGGAGGGGAGGAAATGAGCAGTTCTTC | CASSSRRGGNEQFF | few | - | TRBJ2-1 | 14 | TRBV7-6
TGTGCCAGCAGGCGGGGACAGGGAGAAGCTTTCTTT | CASRRGQGEAFF | - | TRBD1 | TRBJ1-1 | 12 | TRBV6-5
TGTGCCAGCAGCCTGGAGGGAATTCGGGGATCACCCCTCCACTTT | CASSLEGIRGSPLHF | - | - | TRBJ1-6 | 15 | TRBV2
TGTGCCAGCGAAGCATCTAGCGGGCCCTCCTACAATGAGCAGTTCTTC | CASEASSGPSYNEQFF | - | TRBD2 | TRBJ2-1 | 16 | TRBV2
TGTGCCAGCAGCTTCGTCTCCTCTAATGAAAAACTGTTTTTT | CASSFVSSNEKLFF | - | - | TRBJ1-4 | 14 | TRBV7-9
TGTGCCAGCAGCGTCCTATCGACAGGGTCCTACAATGAGCAGTTCTTC | CASSVLSTGSYNEQFF | - | TRBD1 | TRBJ2-1 | 16 | TRBV9
TGCGCCAGCAGCTTGGAAGGACAGGTTTTTTATGGCTACACCTTC | CASSLEGQVFYGYTF | - | TRBD1 | TRBJ1-2 | 15 | TRBV5-1
TGTGCTAGCAGCTTAGGTGGTGGGAGGGCCTTGGAGACGCAGTATTTT | CASSLGGGRALETQYF | - | TRBD2 | TRBJ2-3 | 16 | TRBV7-7
TGTGCCAGCAGCGTAGGGCAACAGGGGGACGGTGAAAAACTGTTTTTT | CASSVGQQGDGEKLFF | - | TRBD1 | TRBJ1-4 | 16 | TRBV9
TGCGCCAGCAGCATGGGGCGGGGGGCAGGCTATGGCTACACCTTC | CASSMGRGAGYGYTF | - | - | TRBJ1-2 | 15 | TRBV5-1
TGTGCCAGCAGCGTAGCTACGGGGGGAGCGGGAGTAGGGAATGAGCAGTTCTTC | CASSVATGGAGVGNEQFF | - | TRBD2 | TRBJ2-1 | 18 | TRBV9
TGCGCCAGCAGCTTGGGGAACAGGGGAGCTAACTATGGCTACACCTTC | CASSLGNRGANYGYTF | few | TRBD1 | TRBJ1-2 | 16 | TRBV5-1
TGTGCCATCAGTGAGTCTGGCGGGAACCCTGACTATGGCTACACCTTC | CAISESGGNPDYGYTF | - | - | TRBJ1-2 | 16 | TRBV10-3
TGTGCCAGTAGTATTGACCAGGGAACCTCGTGGGGCTACACCTTC | CASSIDQGTSWGYTF | - | - | TRBJ1-2 | 15 | TRBV19
TGTGCCAGCAGTTTAGTTGTCTCCGAGCAGTACTTC | CASSLVVSEQYF | - | - | TRBJ2-7 | 12 | TRBV12-3/TRBV12-4
TGCAGTGCTTCCTATAATTCGCCCCTCCACTTT | CSASYNSPLHF | few | - | TRBJ1-6 | 11 | TRBV20-1
TGTGCCAGCAGTCAGACATTTTATCAGCCCCAGCATTTT | CASSQTFYQPQHF | - | - | TRBJ1-5 | 13 | TRBV12-3/TRBV12-4
TGTGCCAGCAGCTTAAAGGGCGGAGGGACCCCTGAGCAGTTCTTC | CASSLKGGGTPEQFF | once | - | TRBJ2-1 | 15 | TRBV7-2
TGTGCCAGCATTTCCGGCGGGCCTTCCTACAATGAGCAGTTCTTC | CASISGGPSYNEQFF | - | - | TRBJ2-1 | 15 | TRBV28
TGTGCCACAAAGAGAGGGAATGAAAAACTGTTTTTT | CATKRGNEKLFF | - | - | TRBJ1-4 | 12 | TRBV6-5
TGTGCCAGCAGCCTCCTGGCGGGAGGGGCTCCGGCAGATACGCAGTATTTT | CASSLLAGGAPADTQYF | - | TRBD2 | TRBJ2-3 | 17 | TRBV5-4
TGTGCCAGCAGCTTAGCGACAGGGGCTGGCTACACCTTC | CASSLATGAGYTF | - | TRBD1 | TRBJ1-2 | 13 | TRBV7-9
TGTGCCAGCAGAACCGCCGGGACAGGGGTCACCGAGCAGTACTTC | CASRTAGTGVTEQYF | - | TRBD1 | TRBJ2-7 | 15 | TRBV27
TGTGCCAGCAGCCACGAAGGGACAGCGTACAATGAGCAGTTCTTC | CASSHEGTAYNEQFF | - | TRBD1 | TRBJ2-1 | 15 | TRBV3-1/TRBV3-2